Sequencing of this T cell receptor (beta chain) was carried out in a study of cytomegalovirus exposure and HLA in healthy donors. About the research overall: When 350 to 500 donors were genotyped, roughly 82% of them were found to fall in the Caucasian-associated ancestry cluster.

The PCR ran on 60 Vbeta and 13 Jbeta primers. The repertoire was sequenced with immunoSEQ multiplex PCR; TCRdb's copy has only in-frame clones and lacks some. The data show tens of thousands of clones, 55% to 80% seen once. As concerns this clone: Its antigen is not known.

Germline lookup yields CDR1 SGHAT and CDR2 FQNNGV. The CDR3 runs to 15 residues. V lost 1 base to trimming and J lost 3 bases, with 12 bases between them. Study results and caveats: Among the CMV-associated chains, three were confirmed in vitro as specific for CMV antigens. Despite most TCR sequences being rare, some public TCRs occurred in many donors.

This clonotype was obtained from a woman aged 25 to 39 in good health and CMV-seronegative. Material for sequencing was PBMCs. The chain recombines TRBV11-2 with TRBJ1-1, with D perhaps matching TRBD1 (6 bases). This CDR3 reads CASSLVGGAHTEAFF. The DNA for the CDR3 is TGTGCCAGCAGCTTAGTTGGGGGGGCCCACACTGAAGCTTTCTTT.